This paragraph covers one TCR beta chain sequence. This clonotype was counted only a few times. Its antigen is unknown. Relative to the germline gene, one junction end is altered; a read error may explain this. This sample is part of a study of CD8 T cells in ankylosing spondylitis (TCRdb year 2017). Regarding the complete study: T cell receptor beta repertoires were profiled in healthy donors and ankylosing spondylitis patients so that disease-linked TCR variants could be found. The whole study cohort included 85 to 120 healthy donors and over 20 ankylosing spondylitis patients. Samples of peripheral blood were taken, and for ankylosing spondylitis patients, synovial fluid was collected as well.

Instrument on record: Illumina HiSeq 2500. Quantitative 5'-RACE with molecular barcodes was used to prepare TCR beta libraries. In the source study's methods: A new computational method based on a probabilistic model of VDJ rearrangement was used to identify disease-linked TCR variants. TCRdb trimmed public reads at Q25 via fastp, called clones via MiXCR and kept in-frame beta chains. All rows with the same CDR3 protein become a single entry with the most common DNA and genes. TCRdb's processing, not the study's, gives the V and J calls here. The sample table shows approximately 440,000 distinct CDR3 sequences, and 15% to 20% are seen once. The ten top clones hold over 0.9% of the sample. What the work shows at the level of the full study, not this receptor alone: A TCR beta motif made up of eight or nine highly homologous amino acid variants appeared to be characteristic of blood from ankylosing spondylitis patients. The disease-linked clones had a CD8+ phenotype and were found at relatively low frequencies in peripheral blood. According to the report, matched synovial fluid samples from ankylosing spondylitis patients were significantly enriched for the disease-linked clones. Some of the motif variants had been reported before in the synovial fluid and blood of reactive arthritis patients, a finding that suggests common disease-initiation mechanisms.

This TCR was recovered from a male donor with ankylosing spondylitis. The sequencing sample was made of blood, either unsorted or a sorted T cell fraction (not recorded which).

The CDR3 amino acid sequence is: CTSSRGQDNQPQHF. The DNA reads as follows: TGTACCAGCAGTAGAGGACAGGACAATCAGCCCCAGCATTTT. The receptor chain draws on TRBV6-2 or TRBV6-3 and TRBJ1-5, and TRBD1 aligns with 7 junction nucleotides. The CDR3 goes from the cysteine to the phenylalanine over 14 residues. Only CDR3 DNA is held: 42 bases, read in frame from base 1. The germline V gene yields MNHEY for CDR1 and SVGEGT for CDR2.